These 10 T cell receptor beta chains originate from one sample sequenced in a study of T cells in Graves' hyperthyroidism and ophthalmopathy. Amplification yielded TCR beta CDR3 regions, with RNA transcripts as the source. TCR CDR3 underwent first-round RT-PCR with the HTBI primer set. TCRdb used MiXCR to reprocess the multiplex PCR reads, holding one entry per CDR3 protein. The sample consists of some 300,000 distinct CDR3 sequences, roughly 18% of them appearing once. What was sequenced was blood. These receptors all stem from a man between 45 and 60 years old with Graves' ophthalmopathy.

The chain recombines TRBV20-1 with TRBJ1-5; D possibly corresponds to TRBD1 (5 bases). Germline-derived CDR1 and CDR2 are DFQATT and SNEGSKA (reference sequence). Trimming stripped 1 base from V and 0 bases from J, with 13 bases between. CDR3 size: 16 residues. The CDR3 DNA reads TGCAGTGCTAGAGTCGGGGGAGTATATAGCAATCAGCCCCAGCATTTT. It translates to CSARVGGVYSNQPQHF.

This clonotype was detected many times. This sequence joins TRBV7-9 and TRBJ2-7; D gene unclear. V was pared by 3 bases and J by 4 bases, with 10 bases between. CDR3 size: 13 residues. CDR1 and CDR2 from the germline V gene are SEHNR and FQNEAQ (reference sequence). The CDR3 region is CASSLGYGYEQYF. The CDR3 nucleotides are TGTGCCAGCAGCTTGGGATATGGTTACGAGCAGTACTTC.

The J gene is TRBJ2-2, the V gene TRBV29-1, with 9 bases aligning to TRBD2. Germline-derived CDR1 and CDR2 are SQVTM and ANQGSEA. The J segment lost 1 base and the V segment lost 5 bases, leaving 5 bases of the junction unmatched. CDR3 length equals 15 residues. In DNA, the CDR3 is TGCAGCGTTTCTAGCGGGACAAAGAACACCGGGGAGCTGTTTTTT. Translated: CSVSSGTKNTGELFF.

On this clonotype: A single base separates this from a much larger clone, so it may be a read error. This chain uses TRBV5-4 with TRBJ2-3; 10 bases align to TRBD2. CDR3 length: 15 amino acids. CDR1 SGHNT and CDR2 YYREEE come from the germline V gene (reference sequence). V gave up 5 bases and J gave up 2 bases; unmatched junction bases: 5. The CDR3 DNA sequence: TGTGCCAGCAGACTGAGCGGGAGGGCCACAGATACGCAGTATTTT. Its protein is CASRLSGRATDTQYF.

The chain recombines TRBV20-1 with TRBJ2-5, with TRBD2 identical over 9 bases. V dropped 6 bases and J dropped 1; count of bases not matched to a gene: 9. Germline CDR1 DFQATT, CDR2 SNEGSKA (reference sequence). This CDR3 contains 15 residues. CDR3 region: CSATTSGPFQETQYF. CDR3 DNA: TGCAGTGCAACGACTAGCGGTCCGTTCCAAGAGACCCAGTACTTC.

This clonotype is a singleton in its sample. This chain joins TRBV19 and TRBJ2-7, with D possibly matching TRBD1 (5 bases). CDR1 is LNHDA and CDR2 is SQIVND in the germline V gene (reference sequence). The V and J ends lost 6 bases and 0 bases respectively, with 15 bases between them. This CDR3 is built from 15 residues. CDR3 DNA sequence: TGTGCCAGTAGGGCCCCTGGGGCTGGCTCCTACGAGCAGTACTTC. The encoded protein is CASRAPGAGSYEQYF.

This clonotype has at least ten counts. V usage is TRBV3-1 and J usage is TRBJ2-7; 8 nucleotides align to TRBD2. V lost 7 bases, J lost 6 bases, and 11 bases stayed unmatched. The germline V gene encodes CDR1 LGHDT and CDR2 YNNKEL (reference sequence). The length of the CDR3 is 14 residues. The CDR3 DNA follows: TGTGCCAGCACCGAGATTAGCGGGAACGGCGAGCAGTACTTC. It codes for CASTEISGNGEQYF.

This clonotype was seen a handful of times. This chain links TRBV20-1 with TRBJ1-1, with D perhaps TRBD1 (6 bases). Germline-derived CDR1 and CDR2 are DFQATT and SNEGSKA (reference sequence). CDR3 size: 12 residues. The V end was cut by 3 bases, the J end by 7 bases, with 12 bases between. The CDR3 loop is CSASRGGGEAFF. Written as DNA, the CDR3 is TGCAGTGCTAGCAGGGGAGGGGGTGAAGCTTTCTTT.

There are many counts of this clonotype. This chain connects TRBV18 to TRBJ2-3; no definite D call. Germline V CDR1 and CDR2: KGHSH, LQKENI. This CDR3 has 14 residues. V lost 0 bases and J 1 base, leaving 5 bases between the germline ends. CDR3 loop: CASSPPMRTDTQYF. In DNA form, the CDR3 reads TGTGCCAGCTCACCACCCATGCGCACAGATACGCAGTATTTT.

The gene calls are TRBV3-1 and TRBJ1-2; D not certain. Germline values: CDR1 LGHDT, CDR2 YNNKEL (reference sequence). V was clipped by 0 bases and J by 6 bases, with 14 bases between them. The CDR3 consists of 15 residues. The CDR3 region has the DNA TGTGCCAGCAGCCAAGAGCTTTCAGGATTTGATGGCTACACCTTC. Its protein is CASSQELSGFDGYTF.